The following is a TCR beta chain sequence with its context. Its antigen is not known. The CDR3 length is 13 residues. V was trimmed by 0 bases and J by 12 bases, leaving 13 bases between them. Looked up from germline, CDR1 is SGHNT and CDR2 is YENEEA. The record originates from a study of vaccination effects on CD4 cells after COVID-19. Study results and limitations: Small numbers of convalescent patients limited the study. It also lacked early post-infection timepoints.

Scientists isolated CD4+ T cells after a roughly 10-day culture period ended. Assay: immunoSEQ multiplex PCR; the TCRdb copy retains only in-frame clones and omits some. The data show about 46,000 clones, with approximately 74% seen just once and roughly 8.8% held by the top ten. This clonotype was sampled from a human donor who had a prior SARS-CoV-2 infection. Specimen: CD4+ T cells from PBMCs cultured without peptide, collected before COVID-19 vaccination. The chain recombines TRBV11-3 with TRBJ2-3, with a tentative D call TRBD2 (5 bases). The CDR3 DNA reads TGTGCCAGCAGCTTAGAAACGGGATCCCACCAGTATTTT. Translated: CASSLETGSHQYF.